A selection of T cell receptor beta chains follows, all from one sample in a study of post-analysis software for immune sequencing data. Each CDR3 protein is one row after TCRdb ran MiXCR on the PCR reads. The sample has a few hundred thousand distinct CDR3 sequences, just over 35% seen once. What was sequenced was blood. These TCRs come from a girl between 5 and 17 years old with multiple sclerosis. Each CDR3 is given with its conserved first and last residue. A D gene is named only where the DNA matches it firmly. Size tells how often a clone was seen (once, few, many) or the class of an expanded clone, and some rows leave it out.

few	TRBV20-1	TRBJ1-3	-	CSARDTSGNTIYF	TGCAGTGCTCGAGACACCTCTGGAAACACCATATATTTT
many	TRBV12-3/TRBV12-4	TRBJ2-3	TRBD2	CASSRGDGDTQYF	TGTGCCAGCAGCCGGGGGGATGGAGATACGCAGTATTTT
-	TRBV7-9	TRBJ2-1	-	CASSPREFSYNEQFF	TGTGCCAGCAGCCCTCGGGAGTTCTCCTACAATGAGCAGTTCTTC
many	TRBV20-1	TRBJ2-1	-	CSARDSGKQDYNEQFF	TGCAGTGCTAGAGATAGTGGTAAACAGGACTACAATGAGCAGTTCTTC
-	TRBV9	TRBJ2-5	TRBD2	CASSSRTSGRLGQETQYF	TGTGCCAGCAGCTCCCGAACTAGCGGGAGGCTCGGTCAAGAGACCCAGTACTTC
-	TRBV28	TRBJ2-5	TRBD1	CDSSNRQGQETQYF	TGTGACAGCAGTAACAGACAGGGGCAAGAGACCCAGTACTTC
-	TRBV6-2/TRBV6-3	TRBJ2-5	TRBD1	CASTTGVPKYQETQYF	TGTGCCAGCACAACAGGGGTGCCTAAGTACCAAGAGACCCAGTACTTC
-	TRBV20-1	TRBJ2-1	TRBD2	CSARRGGGGDNEQFF	TGCAGTGCCCGGAGGGGCGGGGGGGGCGACAATGAGCAGTTCTTC
-	TRBV5-6	TRBJ2-7	TRBD2	CASSWGTSGSYEQYF	TGTGCCAGCAGCTGGGGGACTAGCGGGAGCTACGAGCAGTACTTC
many	TRBV20-1	TRBJ1-4	-	CSARAGSLGFF	TGCAGTGCTAGAGCAGGGAGCCTAGGGTTTTTT
many	TRBV20-1	TRBJ1-2	TRBD1	CSAGQGDGYTF	TGCAGTGCGGGACAGGGGGATGGCTACACCTTC
few	TRBV7-9	TRBJ2-1	TRBD1	CASSRGQGEGGEQFF	TGTGCCAGCAGCCGAGGACAGGGGGAGGGCGGGGAGCAGTTCTTC
-	TRBV7-6	TRBJ2-2	TRBD1	CASGPGTGGSGGELFF	TGTGCCAGCGGGCCCGGGACAGGGGGCTCCGGCGGGGAGCTGTTTTTT
-	TRBV29-1	TRBJ1-2	-	CSVVDGYGYTF	TGCAGCGTTGTAGACGGCTATGGCTACACCTTC
-	TRBV5-1	TRBJ2-5	-	CASTPRGWETQYF	TGCGCCAGCACCCCCAGGGGCTGGGAGACCCAGTACTTC
-	TRBV7-9	TRBJ1-1	-	CASSLEGVTGAFF	TGTGCCAGCAGCTTAGAGGGGGTAACGGGAGCTTTCTTT
-	TRBV20-1	TRBJ1-2	-	CSARDQGPYGYTF	TGCAGTGCTAGAGATCAGGGCCCCTATGGCTACACCTTC
few	TRBV5-6	TRBJ2-2	TRBD1	CASSSEGTAYDTGELFF	TGTGCCAGCAGCTCAGAAGGGACAGCTTACGACACCGGGGAGCTGTTTTTT
-	TRBV20-1	TRBJ2-1	-	CSVLRDGTYNEQFF	TGCAGTGTTCTCCGGGACGGAACCTACAATGAGCAGTTCTTC
-	TRBV20-1	TRBJ1-6	-	CSVRVQSSSYNSPLHF	TGCAGTGTTAGAGTACAGTCTAGCTCCTATAATTCACCCCTCCACTTT
-	TRBV9	TRBJ2-1	-	CDSSETRGAGRSYNEQFF	TGTGACAGCAGCGAGACTAGGGGGGCGGGGAGGTCCTACAATGAGCAGTTCTTC
few	TRBV7-9	TRBJ1-6	-	CASSPGDAENSPLHF	TGTGCCAGCAGCCCGGGGGACGCGGAGAATTCACCCCTCCACTTT
many	TRBV6-5	TRBJ1-2	TRBD1	CASTQGATGYTF	TGTGCCAGCACCCAGGGGGCGACCGGCTACACCTTC
-	TRBV11-3	TRBJ2-1	-	CASSHPGRRAREQFF	TGTGCCAGCAGCCATCCCGGGCGGAGAGCGCGGGAGCAGTTCTTC
-	TRBV2	TRBJ2-6	-	CASSDAGSGANVLTF	TGTGCCAGCAGTGACGCGGGTAGTGGGGCCAACGTCCTGACTTTC
many	TRBV28	TRBJ2-1	-	CASSPLRVSSYNEQFF	TGTGCCAGCAGTCCCCTTAGGGTTAGCTCCTACAATGAGCAGTTCTTC
many	TRBV4-2	TRBJ2-3	TRBD2	CASSQEPPGTSGPRGTDTQYF	TGTGCCAGCAGCCAAGAACCACCCGGGACTAGCGGGCCTCGAGGCACAGATACGCAGTATTTT
many	TRBV5-6	TRBJ1-2	-	CASSLVQGLYGYTF	TGTGCCAGCAGTCTGGTTCAGGGACTCTATGGCTACACCTTC
-	TRBV13	TRBJ1-6	-	CASSLGGGAGSYNSPLHF	TGTGCCAGCAGCTTAGGGGGGGGCGCGGGCTCCTATAATTCACCCCTCCACTTT
many	TRBV6-5	TRBJ2-1	TRBD2	CASRAGTSANEQFF	TGTGCCAGCAGAGCCGGGACTAGCGCCAATGAGCAGTTCTTC
many	TRBV20-1	TRBJ2-7	-	CSAQMVDGTYEQYF	TGCAGTGCCCAAATGGTGGACGGGACATACGAGCAGTACTTC
many	TRBV5-1	TRBJ2-3	TRBD1	CASSLGLTGGTDTQYF	TGCGCCAGCAGCTTGGGCCTGACAGGGGGCACAGATACGCAGTATTTT
many	TRBV24-1	TRBJ2-1	-	CATSDKGTSYNEQFF	TGTGCCACCAGTGATAAGGGTACTAGCTATAATGAGCAGTTCTTC
few	TRBV6-1	TRBJ2-7	TRBD2	CASSGTSSGWYNEQYF	TGTGCCAGCAGTGGCACTTCTAGCGGATGGTACAATGAGCAGTACTTC
-	TRBV25-1	TRBJ2-7	-	CASREYIGDEQYF	TGTGCCAGCAGGGAATATATAGGGGATGAGCAGTACTTC
-	TRBV10-3	TRBJ1-5	-	CAISDSDTEHQPQHF	TGTGCCATCAGTGACTCGGACACCGAACATCAGCCCCAGCATTTT